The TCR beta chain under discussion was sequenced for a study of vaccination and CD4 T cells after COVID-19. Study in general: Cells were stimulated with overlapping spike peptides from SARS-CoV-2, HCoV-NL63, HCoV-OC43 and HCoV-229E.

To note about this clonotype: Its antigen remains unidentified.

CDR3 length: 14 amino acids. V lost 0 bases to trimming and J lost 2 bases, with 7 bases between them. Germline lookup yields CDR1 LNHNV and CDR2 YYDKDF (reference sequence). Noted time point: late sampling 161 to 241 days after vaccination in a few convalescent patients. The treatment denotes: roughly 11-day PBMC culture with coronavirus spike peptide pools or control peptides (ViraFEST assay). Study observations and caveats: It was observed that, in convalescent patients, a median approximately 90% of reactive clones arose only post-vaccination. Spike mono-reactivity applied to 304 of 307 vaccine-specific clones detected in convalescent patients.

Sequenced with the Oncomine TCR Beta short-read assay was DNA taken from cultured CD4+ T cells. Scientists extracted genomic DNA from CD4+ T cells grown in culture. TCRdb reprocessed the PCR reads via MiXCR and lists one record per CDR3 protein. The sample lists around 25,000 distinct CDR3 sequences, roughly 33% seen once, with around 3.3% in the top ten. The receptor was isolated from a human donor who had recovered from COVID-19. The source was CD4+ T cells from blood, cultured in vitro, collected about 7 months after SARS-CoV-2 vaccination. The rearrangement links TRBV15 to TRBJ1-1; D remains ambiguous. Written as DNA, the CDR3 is TGTGCCACCAGCAGAGATCGAACTAACACTGAAGCTTTCTTT. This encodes CATSRDRTNTEAFF.